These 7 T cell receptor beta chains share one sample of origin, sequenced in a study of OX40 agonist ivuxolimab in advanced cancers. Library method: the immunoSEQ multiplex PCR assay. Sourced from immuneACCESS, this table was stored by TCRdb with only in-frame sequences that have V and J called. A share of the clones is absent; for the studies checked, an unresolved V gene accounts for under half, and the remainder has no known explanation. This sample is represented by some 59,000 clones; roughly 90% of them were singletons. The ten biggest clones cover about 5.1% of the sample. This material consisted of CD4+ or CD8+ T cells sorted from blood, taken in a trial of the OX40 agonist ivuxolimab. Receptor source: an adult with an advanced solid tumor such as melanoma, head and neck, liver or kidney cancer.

The CDR3 DNA sequence: TGTGCCAGCAGTGTCGGACAGGGGGCGAATAATTCACCCCTCCACTTT. Its protein product is CASSVGQGANNSPLHF. The J gene is TRBJ1-6, the V gene TRBV6-1, with 11 bases that match TRBD1. Germline-derived CDR1 and CDR2 are MNHNS and SASEGT. The CDR3 runs 16 residues. V lost 4 bases and J lost 5; bases outside the gene matches: 4.

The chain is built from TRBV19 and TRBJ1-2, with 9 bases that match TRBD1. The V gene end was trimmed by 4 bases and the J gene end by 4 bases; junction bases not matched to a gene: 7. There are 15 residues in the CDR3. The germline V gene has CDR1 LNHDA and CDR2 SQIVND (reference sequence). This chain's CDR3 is CASSTAQGASYGYTF. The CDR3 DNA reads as TGTGCCAGTAGTACGGCACAGGGGGCCAGCTATGGCTACACCTTC.

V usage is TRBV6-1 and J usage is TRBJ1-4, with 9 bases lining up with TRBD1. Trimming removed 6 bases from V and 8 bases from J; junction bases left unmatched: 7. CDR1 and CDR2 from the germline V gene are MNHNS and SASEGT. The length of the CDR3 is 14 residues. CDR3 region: CASRPGQGGEKLFF. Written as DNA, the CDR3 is TGTGCCAGCAGACCGGGACAGGGAGGGGAAAAACTGTTTTTT.

CDR3 in DNA: TGCGCCAGCAGCCGACTAGCAGGAGAGACCCAGTACTTC. Amino acids: CASSRLAGETQYF. The chain carries TRBV4-1 and TRBJ2-5; 7 positions agree with TRBD2. V was clipped by 4 bases and J by 4 bases; unmatched bases: 3. In germline, CDR1 is MGHRA, CDR2 YSYEKL. CDR3 length: 13 residues.

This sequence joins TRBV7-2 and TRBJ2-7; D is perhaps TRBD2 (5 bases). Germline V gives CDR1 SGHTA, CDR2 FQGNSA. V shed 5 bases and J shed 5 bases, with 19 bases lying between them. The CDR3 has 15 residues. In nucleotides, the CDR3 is TGTGCCAGCAGCCTTCGGCCTAGCCGTGGGAACGAGCAGTACTTC. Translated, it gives CASSLRPSRGNEQYF.

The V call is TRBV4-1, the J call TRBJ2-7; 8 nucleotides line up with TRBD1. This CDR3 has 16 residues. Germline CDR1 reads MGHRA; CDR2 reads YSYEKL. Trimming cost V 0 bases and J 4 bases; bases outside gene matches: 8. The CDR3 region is CASSQELPGQGYEQYF. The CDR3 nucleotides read TGCGCCAGCAGCCAAGAGCTCCCTGGACAGGGTTACGAGCAGTACTTC.

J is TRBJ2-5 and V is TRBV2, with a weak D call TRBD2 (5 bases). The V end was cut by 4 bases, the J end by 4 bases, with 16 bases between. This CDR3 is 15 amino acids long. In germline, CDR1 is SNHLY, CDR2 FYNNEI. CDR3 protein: CASSVGQRVAETQYF. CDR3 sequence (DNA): TGTGCCAGCAGTGTAGGGCAGAGGGTTGCAGAGACCCAGTACTTC.